The rows below give T cell receptor beta chains drawn from one sample of a study of graft-versus-host responses after intestinal transplantation. Sequencing was performed with immunoSEQ multiplex PCR; in TCRdb, only in-frame clones are kept and a portion is missing. The sample has about 20,000 clones; 86% are singletons. Source: PBMCs, taken just over 230 days after intestinal transplant. The receptors originated from a human patient who received an intestinal transplant, so some T cells may come from the graft donor. Each CDR3 is given with its conserved first and last residue. Each record gives: V gene, CDR3 protein.

v_gene: TRBV5-1; CDR3aa: CASSLATNDGNTEAFF
v_gene: TRBV6-1; CDR3aa: CASSSAGGGSPLHF
v_gene: TRBV30; CDR3aa: CAWSVLGGYTDTQYF
v_gene: TRBV7-6; CDR3aa: CASSLSGDYEQYF
v_gene: TRBV4-1; CDR3aa: CASSQARGGYNEQFF
v_gene: TRBV4-1; CDR3aa: CASSQVGVEAFF
v_gene: TRBV23-1; CDR3aa: CASSQPEGRPHYEQYF
v_gene: TRBV4-1; CDR3aa: CASSLIRGRDEKLFF
v_gene: TRBV6-6; CDR3aa: CASSYNWGLYYGYTF
v_gene: TRBV7-9; CDR3aa: CASSNQGGATEAFF
v_gene: TRBV4-1; CDR3aa: CASSQDGSGWVKLFF
v_gene: TRBV27; CDR3aa: CASSLVGVNTEAFF
v_gene: TRBV7-9; CDR3aa: CASSLSDPNTEAFF
v_gene: TRBV18; CDR3aa: CASSDDRGSNQPQHF
v_gene: TRBV5-1; CDR3aa: CASSFGGTSSGNTIYF